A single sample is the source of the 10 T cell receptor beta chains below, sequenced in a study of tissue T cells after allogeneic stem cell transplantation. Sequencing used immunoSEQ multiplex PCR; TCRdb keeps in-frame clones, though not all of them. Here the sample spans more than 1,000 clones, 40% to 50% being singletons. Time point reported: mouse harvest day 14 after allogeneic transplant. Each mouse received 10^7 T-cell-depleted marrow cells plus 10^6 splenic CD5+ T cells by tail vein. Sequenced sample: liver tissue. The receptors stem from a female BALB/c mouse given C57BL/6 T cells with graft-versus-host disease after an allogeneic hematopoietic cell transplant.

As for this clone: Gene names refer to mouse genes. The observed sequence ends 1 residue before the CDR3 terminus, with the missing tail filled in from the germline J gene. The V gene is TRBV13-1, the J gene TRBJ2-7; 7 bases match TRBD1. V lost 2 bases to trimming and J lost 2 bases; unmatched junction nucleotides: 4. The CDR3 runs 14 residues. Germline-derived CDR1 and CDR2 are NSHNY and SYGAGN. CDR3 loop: CASSESGTAYEQYF. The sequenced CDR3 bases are TGTGCCAGCAGTGAGAGCGGGACAGCCTATGAACAGTAC.

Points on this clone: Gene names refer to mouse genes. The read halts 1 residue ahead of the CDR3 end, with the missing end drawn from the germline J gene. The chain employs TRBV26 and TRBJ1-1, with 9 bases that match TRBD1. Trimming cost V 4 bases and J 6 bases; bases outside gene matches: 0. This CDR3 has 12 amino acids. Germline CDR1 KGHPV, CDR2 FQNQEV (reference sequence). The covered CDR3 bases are TGTGCCAGCAGTCGACAGGGGGCAGAAGTCTTC. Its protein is CASSRQGAEVF. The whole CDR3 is CASSRQGAEVFF.

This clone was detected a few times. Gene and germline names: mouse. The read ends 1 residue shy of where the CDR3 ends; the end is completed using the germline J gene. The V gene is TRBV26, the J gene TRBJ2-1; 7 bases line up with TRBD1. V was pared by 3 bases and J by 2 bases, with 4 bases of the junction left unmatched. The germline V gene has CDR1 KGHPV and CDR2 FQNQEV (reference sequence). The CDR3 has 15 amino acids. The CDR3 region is CASSLSGQYYAEQFF. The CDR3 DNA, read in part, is TGTGCCAGCAGTCTTTCGGGACAGTACTATGCTGAGCAGTTC.

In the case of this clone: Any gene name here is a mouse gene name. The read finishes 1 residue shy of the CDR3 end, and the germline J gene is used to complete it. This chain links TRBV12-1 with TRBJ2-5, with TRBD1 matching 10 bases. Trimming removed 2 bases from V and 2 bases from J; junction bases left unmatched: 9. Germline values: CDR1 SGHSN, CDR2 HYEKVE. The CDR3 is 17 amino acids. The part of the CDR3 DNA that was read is TGTGCCAGCTCTCACCACCGGGACAGGGGTGGCCAAGACACCCAGTAC. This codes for CASSHHRDRGGQDTQY. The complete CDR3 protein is CASSHHRDRGGQDTQYF.

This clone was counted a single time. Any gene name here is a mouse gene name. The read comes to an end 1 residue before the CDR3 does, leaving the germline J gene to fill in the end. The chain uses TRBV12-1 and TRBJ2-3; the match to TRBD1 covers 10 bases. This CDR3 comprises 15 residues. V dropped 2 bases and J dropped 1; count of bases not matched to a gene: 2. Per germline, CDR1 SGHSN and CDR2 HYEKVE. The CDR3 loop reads CASSRQGAGAETLYF. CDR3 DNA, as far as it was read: TGTGCCAGCTCTCGACAGGGGGCCGGTGCAGAAACGCTGTAT.

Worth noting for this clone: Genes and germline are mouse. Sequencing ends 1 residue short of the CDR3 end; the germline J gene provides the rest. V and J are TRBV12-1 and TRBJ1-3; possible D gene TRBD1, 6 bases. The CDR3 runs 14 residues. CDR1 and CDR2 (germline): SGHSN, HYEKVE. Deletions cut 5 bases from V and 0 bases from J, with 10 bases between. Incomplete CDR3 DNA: TGTGCCAGCTACTGGACAGTTTCTGGAAATACGCTCTAT. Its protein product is CASYWTVSGNTLY. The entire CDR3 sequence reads CASYWTVSGNTLYF.

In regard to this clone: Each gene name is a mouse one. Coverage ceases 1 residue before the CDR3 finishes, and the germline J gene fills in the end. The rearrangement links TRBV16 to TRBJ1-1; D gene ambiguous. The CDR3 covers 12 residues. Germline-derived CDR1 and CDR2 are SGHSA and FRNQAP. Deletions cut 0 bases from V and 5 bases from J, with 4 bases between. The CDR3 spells CASSLDRTEVFF. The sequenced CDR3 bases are TGTGCAAGCAGCTTAGACAGAACAGAAGTCTTC.

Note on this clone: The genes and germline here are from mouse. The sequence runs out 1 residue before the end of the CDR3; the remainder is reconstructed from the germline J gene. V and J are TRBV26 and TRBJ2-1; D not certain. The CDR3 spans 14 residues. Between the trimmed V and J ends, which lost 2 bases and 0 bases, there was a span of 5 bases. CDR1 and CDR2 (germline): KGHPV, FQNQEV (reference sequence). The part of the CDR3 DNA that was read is TGTGCCAGCAGTCTGGGGGATAACTATGCTGAGCAGTTC. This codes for CASSLGDNYAEQF. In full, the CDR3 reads CASSLGDNYAEQFF.

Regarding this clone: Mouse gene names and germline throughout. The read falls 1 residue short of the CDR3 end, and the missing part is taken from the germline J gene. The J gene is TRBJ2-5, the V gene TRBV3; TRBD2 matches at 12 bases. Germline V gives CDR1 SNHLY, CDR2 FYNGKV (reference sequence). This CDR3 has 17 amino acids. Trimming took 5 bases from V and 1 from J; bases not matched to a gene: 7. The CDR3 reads CASSHRLGGRDQDTQYF. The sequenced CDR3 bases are TGTGCCAGCAGCCATCGACTGGGGGGGCGCGACCAAGACACCCAGTAC.

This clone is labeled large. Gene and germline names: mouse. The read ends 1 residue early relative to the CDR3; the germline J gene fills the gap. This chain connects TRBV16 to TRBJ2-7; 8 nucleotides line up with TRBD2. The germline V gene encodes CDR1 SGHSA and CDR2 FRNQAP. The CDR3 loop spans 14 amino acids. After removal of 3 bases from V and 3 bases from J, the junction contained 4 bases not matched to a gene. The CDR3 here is CASSFPGGNYEQYF. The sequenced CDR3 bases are TGTGCAAGCAGCTTTCCTGGGGGGAACTATGAACAGTAC.